One sample yielded the 9 T cell receptor beta chains listed below, sequenced in a study of PD-1 blockade in classical Hodgkin lymphoma. Here immunoSEQ multiplex PCR was the method, and the copy in TCRdb shows in-frame clones only, minus some. In the table there are more than 3,000 clones, 65% to 70% of which are singletons. Regarding time point: cycle 4 day 1 (C4D1), after less than 7 weeks of nivolumab. Every patient experienced relapse after autologous stem cell transplantation, and brentuximab vedotin exposure varied. This specimen was peripheral blood mononuclear cells (PBMCs), taken before the fourth cycle of nivolumab. These receptors originate from a human donor with classical Hodgkin lymphoma.

V usage is TRBV7-9 and J usage is TRBJ2-7; 10 bases map to TRBD2. This CDR3 is built from 18 residues. Germline V gene data show CDR1 as SEHNR and CDR2 as FQNEAQ (reference sequence). The J segment lost 2 bases and the V segment lost 5 bases, leaving 15 bases of the junction unmatched. The chain's CDR3 is CASSPEGAGGPKAYEQYF. CDR3 bases: TGTGCCAGCAGCCCCGAGGGAGCGGGAGGGCCTAAGGCCTACGAGCAGTACTTC.

The chain employs TRBV30 and TRBJ2-2, with D hard to call. The CDR3 extends over 13 amino acids. In germline, CDR1 is GTSNPN, CDR2 SVGIG (reference sequence). Trimming left V 3 bases short and J 4 bases short, with 9 bases between. The CDR3 coding sequence is TGTGCCTGGAGCGCGGTACTCACCGGGGAGCTGTTTTTT. Translating it yields CAWSAVLTGELFF.

Only one count was recorded for this clone. This rearrangement joins TRBV5-4 to TRBJ1-2, with unresolved D. The CDR3 runs to 14 residues. Trimming took off 2 bases at V and 1 base at J, with 9 bases between the two ends. Per the germline V gene, CDR1 is SGHNT and CDR2 is YYREEE (reference sequence). The CDR3 DNA sequence: TGTGCCAGCAGCTTAGGAAATAATAACTATGGCTACACCTTC. Translated, it gives CASSLGNNNYGYTF.

V usage is TRBV6-4 and J usage is TRBJ2-2; D gene ambiguous. V shed 3 bases and J shed 3 bases, with 11 bases lying between them. The CDR3 spans 15 residues. Germline V CDR1 and CDR2: MRHNA, SNTAGT. CDR3 nucleotides: TGTGCCAGCAGTGAACTTCCTTCAGACACCGGGGAGCTGTTTTTT. This sequence encodes CASSELPSDTGELFF.

The chain uses TRBV6-6 and TRBJ1-2; tentative D call: TRBD1 (6 bases). From germline, CDR1 is MNHNY and CDR2 SVGAGI (reference sequence). The CDR3 is made up of 15 amino acids. The V gene lost 7 bases and the J gene lost 5 bases, with 20 bases spanning the gap. The CDR3 here is CASTPSDSFGYGYTF. DNA for the CDR3: TGTGCCAGCACTCCATCGGACAGCTTCGGGTATGGCTACACCTTC.

In its sample, this clone was seen once. This chain connects TRBV18 to TRBJ2-7; 7 nucleotides align to TRBD1. Trimming took 5 bases from V and 4 from J; bases not matched to a gene: 8. The germline V gene encodes CDR1 KGHSH and CDR2 LQKENI. The CDR3 sequence is 14 residues long. CDR3 nucleotide sequence: TGTGCCAGCTCAACTCGACAGGGAATTTACGAGCAGTACTTC. Protein: CASSTRQGIYEQYF.

This clone came up a few times. This chain connects TRBV2 to TRBJ1-1, with D uncertain. Trimming pared 7 bases from V and 2 bases from J, leaving 8 bases between. Germline loops: CDR1 SNHLY, CDR2 FYNNEI. The CDR3 consists of 12 residues. The CDR3 spells CASTISNTEAFF. DNA of the CDR3: TGTGCCAGCACCATTTCCAACACTGAAGCTTTCTTT.

This clone was detected only once. The chain recombines TRBV28 with TRBJ2-3, with D possibly TRBD2 on 6 matching bases. CDR3 length: 15 amino acids. CDR1 is MDHEN, CDR2 SYDVKM, per germline. Trimming took off 3 bases at V and 10 bases at J, with 20 bases between the two ends. Here the CDR3 reads CASSLERGVTGAQYF. The CDR3 DNA follows: TGTGCCAGCAGTTTGGAGCGCGGGGTCACGGGAGCGCAGTATTTT.

This clone was seen more than once but under ten times. The V call is TRBV18, the J call TRBJ2-1, with 9 bases aligning to TRBD2. This CDR3 region has 16 residues. V shed 6 bases and J 4 bases; nucleotides not matched to a gene: 10. Germline values: CDR1 KGHSH, CDR2 LQKENI. The CDR3 loop reads CASSKIAGVEYNEQFF. The CDR3, as DNA: TGTGCCAGCTCCAAAATAGCGGGAGTGGAATACAATGAGCAGTTCTTC. Filled out from reference TRBV18 and TRBJ2-1, the complete variable domain reads NAGVMQNPRHLVRRRGQEARLRCSPMKGHSHVYWYRQLPEEGLKFMVYLQKENIIDESGMPKERFSAEFPKEGPSILRIQQVVRGDSAAYFCASSKIAGVEYNEQFFGPGTRLTVL.